This TCR beta chain was recorded in a study of shared clonotypes between healthy human individuals. The run depth of the assay was deep. Per sorted-subset replicate PCR, input was approximately 200 ng DNA, representing tens of thousands of T cell genomes. Generated by immunoSEQ multiplex PCR, the TCRdb table keeps only in-frame clones and is missing some. This sample yields about 2.4 million clones, of which roughly 93% are seen a single time; 0.36% belongs to the top ten. A note on this clone: What it binds is unknown. At the DNA level, this CDR3 is encoded by other sequences in the same sample as well.

This CDR3 has 14 residues. The V end was cut by 5 bases, the J end by 4 bases, with 11 bases between. Germline V gives CDR1 SEHNR, CDR2 FQNEAQ (reference sequence). The study's findings and limits: Relative to memory subsets, naive subsets generally showed larger estimated richness. Rarefaction analysis demonstrated incomplete sorted-subset sequencing notwithstanding large depth.

The V gene is TRBV7-9, the J gene TRBJ1-4, with D possibly matching TRBD1 (5 bases). Input material: naive CD4+ T cells from PBMCs. This sample's subset: CD45RA+ positively selected. The receptor was derived from a man aged 18-30 years in good health. Some clones in this sample may be carry-over from other donors' samples. CDR3 DNA: TGTGCCAGCAGCCCCCAGGGCTTTAATGAAAAACTGTTTTTT. Protein sequence: CASSPQGFNEKLFF.